This TCR beta chain was identified in a study of T cells in lung cancer brain metastases (dated by TCRdb to the late 2010s). Describing the broader study: Most of the 20 patients had a history of tobacco use, with a median of around 38 pack-years. The primary and brain metastasis specimens were acquired a median of about 300 days apart. Of the 20 to 25 patients, 15 to 18 received no interval therapy between resection of the primary and resection of the metastasis. The study compared TCR beta CDR3 repertoires of fully resected primary non-small cell lung cancers with those of paired brain metastases. The average DNA integrity number was 3.5 to 4 in both primary and metastatic specimens, and the two sites did not differ significantly. The cohort included approximately 20 patients who provided 40 or so specimens, with each patient contributing one primary lung lesion and one brain metastasis. A median age at first diagnosis of approximately 59 years was recorded for the patients, of whom 8 or 9 were male and some eleven were female. Broad study findings and their caveats: DNA fragmentation in the FFPE samples may have prevented recovery of the complete infiltrating T cell repertoire. Most clones were specific to a single lesion, and overlap between paired lesions was limited (mean Morisita index approximately 0.2). The ten most abundant clones made up a significantly larger repertoire fraction in brain metastases than primaries, suggesting clonal expansion. It was not possible to control for the effects of preoperative corticosteroids on T cell infiltration in brain metastases. Brain metastases had significantly fewer unique productive clones than paired primaries (median about 1,500 versus 4,200).

Patients underwent resection for synchronous oligometastatic disease or delayed recurrence of a solitary brain metastasis. To avoid including cancers other than NSCLC, any patient with a history of multiple malignancies was excluded. Using marked H&E slides as a guide, tumor areas were macrodissected from about five unstained roughly 11 um sections that had been deparaffinized. Every specimen was formalin-fixed and paraffin-embedded (FFPE). The AllPrep DNA/RNA FFPE Kit was used to extract genomic DNA. The CDR3 runs 16 amino acids, cysteine and phenylalanine included. Just the 48-base CDR3 DNA is kept, in frame starting at base 1. Looking up the germline V gene yields CDR1 SGHRS and CDR2 YFSETQ. V lost 0 bases and J lost 8 bases; the stretch between them is 18 bases long. Each sample received about 2 to 5 ug of genomic DNA as input, and the DNA input was kept equal within each pair of samples. TCR beta libraries were constructed with the immunoSEQ hsTCRbeta Kit, with multiplexed V and J gene primers used across two PCR steps. Pooled libraries with positive and negative controls were sequenced on an Illumina MiSeq using a 100-cycle paired-end protocol. Regarding the original processing steps: Raw data were processed by the immunoSEQ vendor into normalized, annotated TCR beta repertoire reports. Richness was counted as unique clones by nucleotide sequence, and total richness was extrapolated with the iChao1 and Efron-Thisted estimators. Pielou's evenness, Simpson's index, top-ten clone proportional abundance, and Morisita overlap index were used to characterize and compare paired lesions. Drawn from immuneACCESS, this table holds only the in-frame rearrangements with V and J called that TCRdb kept. Clones are partly lost; checked studies trace under half to an unresolved V gene and leave the rest unexplained. V and J calls and clone size are those listed in that table; D and trimming were worked out from the DNA. In this sample the table shows over a thousand clones, roughly nine tenths of which occur a single time. Clones ranked in the top ten supply roughly 12% of the sample.

As to this clone: No cognate antigen has been identified for it. There are no base qualities to consult, and no much larger clone falls within one base.

The rearrangement joined TRBV5-1 to TRBJ2-1; the D gene is possibly TRBD1 or TRBD2, with 6 bases matching each. The sequence came from a woman aged 50 to 65 with non-small cell lung cancer that had spread to the brain. The sample taken for sequencing was tumor tissue from a brain metastasis. Taken with the paper, the label for cell subset or site translates to: paired resected brain metastasis. CDR3 sequence: CASSLAGTRGRDEQFF. The DNA is as follows: TGCGCCAGCAGCTTGGCGGGGACCCGGGGGCGGGATGAGCAGTTCTTC.